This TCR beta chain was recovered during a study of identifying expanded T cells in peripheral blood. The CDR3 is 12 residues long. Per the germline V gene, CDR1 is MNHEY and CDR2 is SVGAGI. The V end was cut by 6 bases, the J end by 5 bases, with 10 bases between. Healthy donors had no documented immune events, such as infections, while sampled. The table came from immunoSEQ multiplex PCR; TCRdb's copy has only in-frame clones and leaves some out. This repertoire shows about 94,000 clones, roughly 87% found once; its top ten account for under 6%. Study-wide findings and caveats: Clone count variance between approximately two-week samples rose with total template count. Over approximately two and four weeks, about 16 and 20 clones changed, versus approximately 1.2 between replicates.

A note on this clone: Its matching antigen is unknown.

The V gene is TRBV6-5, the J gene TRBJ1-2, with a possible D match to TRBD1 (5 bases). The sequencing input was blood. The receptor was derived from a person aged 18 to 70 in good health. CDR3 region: CASSRGYYGYTF. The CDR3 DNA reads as TGTGCCAGCAGCCGGGGGTATTATGGCTACACCTTC.